This entry lists 30 T cell receptor beta chains sequenced from one sample in a study of blood T cell repertoires in COVID-19. Only in-frame clones appear in the TCRdb table, and some are missing; sequencing was by immunoSEQ multiplex PCR. The table has a few hundred thousand clones, roughly 85% seen once. The source material was peripheral blood. Every receptor here comes from a woman younger than 35 with acute or convalescent COVID-19.

This chain links TRBV6-2 or TRBV6-3 with TRBJ2-1, with 9 nucleotides matching TRBD2. CDR3 length equals 13 residues. The V and J ends lost 5 bases and 6 bases, in that order; junction bases with no gene match: 2. CDR1 is MNHEY and CDR2 is SVGEGT in the germline V gene. The CDR3 nucleotides are TGTGCCAGCAGTCGGACTAGCGCCAATGAGCAGTTCTTC. Amino acids: CASSRTSANEQFF.

The count of this clone is one. The chain is built from TRBV7-9 and TRBJ1-4, with TRBD1 matching 10 bases. With V trimmed by 4 bases and J by 5 bases, 4 bases remained unmatched. This CDR3 is built from 15 residues. Germline values: CDR1 SEHNR, CDR2 FQNEAQ (reference sequence). The CDR3 bases are TGTGCCAGCAGCTGGCGACAGGGGGCGAATGAAAAACTGTTTTTT. Protein: CASSWRQGANEKLFF.

This clone was observed a single time. This chain joins TRBV20-1 and TRBJ2-1; TRBD2 matches at 8 bases. The length of the CDR3 is 16 residues. V gave up 4 bases and J gave up 1 base; unmatched junction bases: 9. Germline V gives CDR1 DFQATT, CDR2 SNEGSKA (reference sequence). DNA for the CDR3: TGCAGTGCTATTGATATAAGCGGGAGATCCTACAATGAGCAGTTCTTC. This translates into CSAIDISGRSYNEQFF.

As DNA, the CDR3 is TGTGCCAGCAGCGGGACTTTCGGGCAGTACTTC. This gives the protein CASSGTFGQYF. The chain is built from TRBV7-9 and TRBJ2-7; a possible D gene is TRBD2 (6 bases). In germline, CDR1 is SEHNR, CDR2 FQNEAQ (reference sequence). V was shortened by 5 bases and J by 9 bases, with 11 bases between the two germline ends. The CDR3 sequence is 11 residues long.

This clone was seen a handful of times. The chain employs TRBV4-3 and TRBJ2-1; 8 nucleotides match TRBD2. Trimming removed 1 base from V and 6 bases from J; junction bases left unmatched: 8. Germline CDR1 reads LGHNA; CDR2 reads YSLEER. This CDR3 has 16 residues. The CDR3: CASSQVPSGSPNEQFF. Written as DNA, the CDR3 is TGCGCCAGCAGCCAAGTTCCCAGCGGGAGTCCCAATGAGCAGTTCTTC.

CDR3: CSVGPTLYRGGRGYTF. The CDR3 nucleotides are TGCAGCGTTGGGCCCACCCTCTACAGGGGGGGAAGGGGCTACACCTTC. The J gene is TRBJ1-2, the V gene TRBV29-1, with 8 bases that match TRBD1. The CDR3 is 16 residues long. With 4 bases clipped from V and 8 bases from J, the junction kept 18 bases outside the gene matches. CDR1 is SQVTM and CDR2 is ANQGSEA in the germline V gene.

This rearrangement joins TRBV7-6 to TRBJ1-4, with 7 bases aligning to TRBD1. The CDR3 runs to 13 residues. The junction had 5 bases not matched to a gene; V was cut back by 5 bases and J by 8 bases. The germline V gene has CDR1 SGHVS and CDR2 FNYEAQ. The CDR3 DNA follows: TGTGCCAGCAGCCCCAGGGGGGAAGAAAAACTGTTTTTT. Translating gives CASSPRGEEKLFF.

The chain carries TRBV10-1 and TRBJ2-1, with 8 positions matching TRBD1. Germline V gene lookup returns CDR1 WNHNN and CDR2 SYGVQD (reference sequence). V lost 5 bases and J lost 2; bases outside the gene matches: 5. The CDR3 runs 15 residues. For the CDR3, the DNA is TGCGCCAGCAGTAAGGACAGGGCCCCCTACAATGAGCAGTTCTTC. It codes for CASSKDRAPYNEQFF.

The V and J genes are TRBV3-1 (or the pseudogene TRBV3-2) and TRBJ2-7; 9 bases map to TRBD2. The trim removed 3 bases at V and 3 bases at J, leaving 3 bases unmatched. This CDR3 has 14 amino acids. CDR1 is LGHDT, CDR2 YNNKEL, per germline (reference sequence). The CDR3 DNA follows: TGTGCCAGCAGCCATGGACTAGCGAGCTACGAGCAGTACTTC. Translation: CASSHGLASYEQYF.

V gene TRBV5-1 combines with J gene TRBJ2-5; D is unclear. V was trimmed by 0 bases and J by 1 base, leaving 4 bases between them. The CDR3 runs 13 residues. CDR1 is SGHRS and CDR2 is YFSETQ in the germline V gene. The CDR3 sequence is CASSLVSQETQYF. The CDR3 DNA is TGCGCCAGCAGCTTGGTCAGCCAAGAGACCCAGTACTTC.

The gene calls are TRBV30 and TRBJ2-5; 9 bases line up with TRBD2. The V gene's germline CDR1 is GTSNPN and CDR2 SVGIG (reference sequence). The CDR3 extends over 16 amino acids. With V trimmed by 3 bases and J by 4 bases, 12 bases remained unmatched. CDR3 sequence reads: CAWSGLLAGVGETQYF. CDR3 bases: TGTGCCTGGAGCGGATTACTAGCGGGTGTAGGAGAGACCCAGTACTTC.

This clone was counted only a few times. The chain couples TRBV15 to TRBJ1-4, with D possibly being TRBD1 (6 bases). The CDR3 runs to 16 residues. Germline CDR1 reads LNHNV; CDR2 reads YYDKDF (reference sequence). V gave up 0 bases and J gave up 6 bases, with 14 bases separating them. CDR3 loop: CATSRDGGGGYEKLFF. The CDR3 nucleotides read TGTGCCACCAGCAGAGATGGGGGGGGCGGTTATGAAAAACTGTTTTTT.

V is TRBV28 and J is TRBJ2-6; D perhaps matches TRBD1 (6 bases). The V and J ends lost 9 bases and 0 bases respectively, with 12 bases between them. Germline V gene lookup returns CDR1 MDHEN and CDR2 SYDVKM. CDR3 size: 15 residues. CDR3 nucleotide sequence: TGTGCCAGTGGGGGCGCCAGCTCTGGGGCCAACGTCCTGACTTTC. Its translation is CASGGASSGANVLTF.

The rearrangement uses TRBV19 and TRBJ1-2; 8 nucleotides agree with TRBD1. The CDR3 contains 14 residues. V was pared by 7 bases and J by 4 bases, with 8 bases of the junction left unmatched. Germline V gives CDR1 LNHDA, CDR2 SQIVND (reference sequence). Here the CDR3 reads CASTGQGSGYGYTF. CDR3 DNA: TGTGCCAGTACCGGACAGGGTTCGGGCTATGGCTACACCTTC.

The CDR3 here is CASSDGTSGHIQYF. CDR3 nucleotide sequence: TGTGCCAGCAGCGACGGGACTAGCGGCCACATTCAGTACTTC. The gene calls are TRBV7-9 and TRBJ2-4, with 11 bases that match TRBD2. Looked up from germline, CDR1 is SEHNR and CDR2 is FQNEAQ (reference sequence). Trimming cost V 5 bases and J 8 bases; bases outside gene matches: 5. The CDR3 length is 14 residues.

V and J are TRBV14 and TRBJ2-1; 11 bases agree with TRBD2. With V trimmed by 0 bases and J by 8 bases, 6 bases remained unmatched. The CDR3 covers 16 residues. In germline, CDR1 is SGHDN, CDR2 FVKESK. DNA of the CDR3: TGTGCCAGCAGCCAAGATGGGCTAGCGGGAGGCTATGAGCAGTTCTTC. This gives the protein CASSQDGLAGGYEQFF.

J is TRBJ2-1 and V is TRBV4-2; 8 bases are a match to TRBD2. The CDR3 runs to 15 residues. Germline V gene lookup returns CDR1 LGHNA and CDR2 YNFKEQ. V lost 10 bases and J lost 5; bases outside the gene matches: 13. CDR3 nucleotides: TGTGCCACGGCGGGGGGCCAGGGTGATGACAATGAGCAGTTCTTC. Protein product: CATAGGQGDDNEQFF.

The chain is built from TRBV6-5 and TRBJ1-2, with D possibly TRBD1 on 5 matching bases. Germline CDR1 is MNHEY and CDR2 is SVGAGI. The CDR3 extends over 13 amino acids. Trimming took 8 bases from V and 4 from J, leaving 14 bases between them. The CDR3 is CASGGTAIYGYTF. The CDR3 DNA reads TGTGCCAGCGGGGGGACCGCCATCTATGGCTACACCTTC.

The gene calls are TRBV10-3 and TRBJ2-1; 9 positions agree with TRBD1. The CDR3 is made up of 15 amino acids. Germline V gene sequence: CDR1 ENHRY, CDR2 SYGVKD. Trimming took 5 bases from V and 7 from J; bases not matched to a gene: 9. CDR3 DNA sequence: TGTGCCATCAGTAACCGGGACAGGGCGGTTAATGAGCAGTTCTTC. This sequence encodes CAISNRDRAVNEQFF.

In DNA, the CDR3 is TGTGCCAGCCGCGGACAGGGACGTCCGTACGAGCAGTACTTC. Amino acids: CASRGQGRPYEQYF. The chain combines TRBV25-1 with TRBJ2-7; TRBD1 matches at 8 bases. V shed 8 bases and J 4 bases; nucleotides not matched to a gene: 10. This CDR3 region has 14 residues. Germline assignment: CDR1 MGHDK and CDR2 SYGVNS.

In this sample, this clone turned up many times. The chain is built from TRBV6-2 or TRBV6-3 and TRBJ2-5; 13 bases line up with TRBD2. J gave up 4 bases and V 0 bases, and 8 bases lay outside the gene matches. Germline-derived CDR1 and CDR2 are MNHEY and SVGEGT. The CDR3 runs 18 residues. CDR3 sequence: CASSYSETSGRFRETQYF. The CDR3 nucleotides are TGTGCCAGCAGTTACTCCGAGACTAGCGGGAGGTTTAGAGAGACCCAGTACTTC.

A single count supports this clone. The rearrangement links TRBV16 to TRBJ2-7, with TRBD2 identical over 9 bases. Germline CDR1 reads KGHSY; CDR2 reads FQNENV. J lost 2 bases, V lost 2 bases, and 1 base had no gene match. CDR3 length equals 14 residues. The CDR3 DNA is TGTGCCAGCAGCCAAGCTAGCGGGGCCTACGAGCAGTACTTC. This encodes CASSQASGAYEQYF.

This clone was counted only a few times. This chain connects TRBV28 to TRBJ1-2, with TRBD1 matching over 7 bases. The CDR3 is 13 residues long. Trimming removed 8 bases from V and 8 bases from J; junction bases left unmatched: 11. Per the germline V gene, CDR1 is MDHEN and CDR2 is SYDVKM. CDR3 coding DNA: TGTGCCAGCGCGGGGACAGCCACCAGAGGCTACACCTTC. Amino acids: CASAGTATRGYTF.

The V and J genes are TRBV19 and TRBJ2-1, with D perhaps matching TRBD2 (5 bases). There are 18 residues in the CDR3. CDR1 and CDR2 (germline): LNHDA, SQIVND (reference sequence). Trimming removed 3 bases at V and 0 bases at J, with 18 bases between. In nucleotides, the CDR3 is TGTGCCAGTAGTATGTATCTGGGCGGGCCTAGCTCCTACAATGAGCAGTTCTTC. This gives the protein CASSMYLGGPSSYNEQFF.

This clone appeared a single time. V and J are TRBV11-3 and TRBJ2-5; a possible D gene is TRBD2 (5 bases). Trimming removed 3 bases at V and 5 bases at J, with 10 bases between. The CDR3 sequence is 13 residues long. Germline V gene sequence: CDR1 SGHNT, CDR2 YENEEA. For the CDR3, the DNA is TGTGCCAGCAGCTTGAGGGTGTCCGAGACCCAGTACTTC. Its translation: CASSLRVSETQYF.

V and J are TRBV28 and TRBJ2-2; 9 bases line up with TRBD1. CDR1 and CDR2 from the germline V gene are MDHEN and SYDVKM. The V and J ends lost 3 bases and 4 bases, in that order; junction bases with no gene match: 9. The CDR3 covers 17 residues. The CDR3 nucleotides read TGTGCCAGCAGTTTTGGACAGGGGCGACGTGTCACCGGGGAGCTGTTTTTT. It encodes CASSFGQGRRVTGELFF. The full variable domain, completed using reference TRBV28 and TRBJ2-2, is DVKVTQSSRYLVKRTGEKVFLECVQDMDHENMFWYRQDPGLGLRLIYFSYDVKMKEKGDIPEGYSVSREKKERFSLILESASTNQTSMYLCASSFGQGRRVTGELFFGEGSRLTVL.

This chain joins TRBV18 and TRBJ1-5, with D possibly TRBD1 on 6 matching bases. Germline CDR1 is KGHSH and CDR2 is LQKENI. V was cut by 3 bases and J by 6 bases, with 21 bases left in between. The CDR3 spans 17 residues. The CDR3 sequence is CASSPLQGIQGSQPQHF. CDR3 bases: TGTGCCAGCTCACCCCTTCAGGGAATCCAGGGGAGTCAGCCCCAGCATTTT. Looking up the rest from reference TRBV18 and TRBJ1-5 gives the full variable domain: NAGVMQNPRHLVRRRGQEARLRCSPMKGHSHVYWYRQLPEEGLKFMVYLQKENIIDESGMPKERFSAEFPKEGPSILRIQQVVRGDSAAYFCASSPLQGIQGSQPQHFGDGTRLSIL.

The rearrangement links TRBV21-1 to TRBJ1-1; the table calls TRBD1, which could not be checked here. TRBV21-1 is recorded as a pseudogene. The CDR3 length is 14 residues. In nucleotides, the CDR3 is TGTGCCAGCAGCAAAGGGGGGCCGAACACTGAAGCTTTCTTT. This sequence encodes CASSKGGPNTEAFF.

The chain joins TRBV28 to TRBJ1-3; D is ambiguous. Trimming removed 5 bases at V and 8 bases at J, with 19 bases between. CDR1 and CDR2 (germline): MDHEN, SYDVKM. This CDR3 has 15 amino acids. The CDR3 region has the DNA TGTGCCAGCAGTATTTCGCGAGGGAGGGTGGACACCATATATTTT. This codes for CASSISRGRVDTIYF.

This chain joins TRBV5-5 and TRBJ1-2; tentative D call: TRBD1 (6 bases). In germline, CDR1 is SGHKS, CDR2 YYEKEE (reference sequence). The CDR3 sequence is 15 residues long. V was clipped by 4 bases and J by 7 bases, with 20 bases between them. The CDR3 region has the DNA TGTGCCAGCAGCACTAGGAACACAGGGAAGGGTGGCTACACCTTC. It yields the protein CASSTRNTGKGGYTF.